The rows below give T cell receptor beta chains drawn from one sample of a study of shared clonotypes between healthy human individuals. TCRdb keeps only in-frame clones here, not all; method: immunoSEQ multiplex PCR. This sample carries about 490,000 clones, about 72% of them seen once, and the ten largest clones take around 12%. Sequencing was done on a sample of PBMCs. The receptors here all came from a middle-aged woman in good health. Some clones in this sample may be carry-over from other donors' samples. Both conserved end residues are part of each CDR3. D genes are given only for firm matches. For some rows the clone size is stated as once, few or many, or as a class when expanded; others skip it.

TRBJ2-7 | TRBV15 | - | few | TGTGCCACCAGCCGGACAGCAAGCTCCTACGAGCAGTACTTC | CATSRTASSYEQYF
TRBJ2-5 | TRBV18 | - | - | TGTGCCAGCTCACCACCGGCTAGCCCCCAAGAGACCCAGTACTTC | CASSPPASPQETQYF
TRBJ2-7 | TRBV6-6 | TRBD1 | few | TGTGCCAGCAGTTACTCCGACAGGGGTTTGTACTTC | CASSYSDRGLYF
TRBJ2-4 | TRBV30 | - | - | TGTGCCTGGAGTCCCAGGGATGGCAAAAACATTCAGTACTTC | CAWSPRDGKNIQYF
TRBJ2-1 | TRBV4-2 | - | - | TGTGCCAGCAGCCAAGATGGGATAGACGGGGAGCAGTTCTTC | CASSQDGIDGEQFF
TRBJ2-1 | TRBV2 | TRBD2 | few | TGTGCCAGCAGTGAAGGGACTAGCGGCTACAATGAGCAGTTCTTC | CASSEGTSGYNEQFF
TRBJ2-5 | TRBV23-1 | - | - | TGCGCCAGCAGTCAATCCCGACGGGCCCAGTACTTC | CASSQSRRAQYF
TRBJ2-3 | TRBV5-4 | - | once | TGTGCCAGCAGCTCGCCGGGACACGGATTTTATACGCAGTATTTT | CASSSPGHGFYTQYF
TRBJ2-3 | TRBV19 | - | - | TGTGCCAGTAAAGAGGGATTCTTTGCAGGCACAGATACGCAGTATTTT | CASKEGFFAGTDTQYF
TRBJ2-3 | TRBV7-3 | - | - | TGTGCCAGCAGTCACGGGACCTCCTCCACAGATACGCAGTATTTT | CASSHGTSSTDTQYF
TRBJ2-1 | TRBV18 | - | - | TGTGCCAGCTCACCGTGGACGGGCCCCGACAATGAGCAGTTCTTC | CASSPWTGPDNEQFF
TRBJ1-4 | TRBV25-1 | - | - | TGTGCCAGCAGTGATCGGACGTCGAACAATGAAAAACTGTTTTTT | CASSDRTSNNEKLFF
TRBJ2-6 | TRBV7-3 | TRBD2 | - | TGTGCCAGCAGCTTTTCTAGCGGCTCTGGGGCCAACGTCCTGACTTTC | CASSFSSGSGANVLTF
TRBJ2-2 | TRBV10-3 | TRBD1 | - | TGTGCCATCAGTGAGTCGGACAGGCTCAACACCGGGGAGCTGTTTTTT | CAISESDRLNTGELFF
TRBJ2-3 | TRBV5-4 | TRBD2 | - | TGTGCCAGCAGCCTCCCCCTGGGCGGGAGAGGAGATACGCAGTATTTT | CASSLPLGGRGDTQYF
TRBJ1-5 | TRBV19 | TRBD1 | - | TGTGCCAGTAGTATAAGAGGGACAGGGGGCGGATCTAATAGCAATCAGCCCCAGCATTTT | CASSIRGTGGGSNSNQPQHF
TRBJ1-3 | TRBV2 | - | - | TGTGCCAGCACAGATAGTCGTCCGGGGACTGGAAACACCATATATTTT | CASTDSRPGTGNTIYF
TRBJ2-6 | TRBV28 | - | few | TGTGCCAGCAGTTTTGGTCTCTCTGGGGCCAACGTCCTGACTTTC | CASSFGLSGANVLTF
TRBJ2-5 | TRBV2 | - | - | TGTGCCAGCAGTGAATGGAGGGGGCGGTTCGCTGAGACCCAGTACTTC | CASSEWRGRFAETQYF
TRBJ1-5 | TRBV28 | - | once | TGTGCCAGCAACGACAGGTGGAGCAATCAGCCCCAGCATTTT | CASNDRWSNQPQHF
TRBJ1-2 | TRBV11-3 | TRBD1 | - | TGTGCCAGCAGCACTAGCTGGGACAGAAAGACCTTC | CASSTSWDRKTF
TRBJ2-3 | TRBV11-2 | - | - | TGTGCCAGCAGCTTACGTCGGGGTGAAGCTACGCAGTATTTT | CASSLRRGEATQYF
TRBJ1-2 | TRBV5-5 | - | - | TGTGCCAGCAGCTCGGGGACCCTTGGTCGGGGCTACACCTTC | CASSSGTLGRGYTF
TRBJ1-2 | TRBV15 | - | - | TGTGCCACCAGCAGAGATTTCGCGAAGTCTGTCTATGGCTACACTTTC | CATSRDFAKSVYGYTF
TRBJ1-2 | TRBV10-3 | - | - | TGTGCCATCAGCGAGACGATTACCAATGGCTACACCTTC | CAISETITNGYTF
TRBJ1-3 | TRBV29-1 | TRBD1 | - | TGCAGCGTCGGCACAGGGGTTGGAAACACCATATATTTT | CSVGTGVGNTIYF
TRBJ2-7 | TRBV6-1 | - | - | TGTGCCAGCATCAGGGACATTACCACCTACGAGCAGTACTTC | CASIRDITTYEQYF
TRBJ2-7 | TRBV27 | TRBD2 | - | TGTGCCAGCAGAACTAGCGGGATCCACTACGAGCAGTACTTC | CASRTSGIHYEQYF
TRBJ1-1 | TRBV9 | - | - | TGTGCCAGCTCGACGACAGGAACCACTGAAGCTTTCTTT | CASSTTGTTEAFF
TRBJ2-1 | TRBV28 | - | - | TGTGCCAGCAGTTCAGTTGTCTATGAGCAGTTCTTC | CASSSVVYEQFF
TRBJ2-1 | TRBV7-8 | TRBD2 | - | TGTGCCAGCAGCCGGGGACTAGCGGGAGGTAATGAGCAGTTCTTC | CASSRGLAGGNEQFF
TRBJ2-2 | TRBV11-3 | - | - | TGTGCCAGCAGCTTAGACCGGTCCGGCGCCGGGGAGCTGTTTTTT | CASSLDRSGAGELFF
TRBJ2-6 | TRBV13 | - | - | TGTGCCAGCAGAGGCGAACGAGTACAAAGTCGGGCCAACGTCCTGACTTTC | CASRGERVQSRANVLTF
TRBJ1-3 | TRBV19 | - | - | TGTGCCAGTAGTGAGACGGGGCGGAGGGGAAACACCATATATTTT | CASSETGRRGNTIYF
TRBJ2-7 | TRBV5-1 | - | - | TGCGCCAGCAGCCTGGCGGCGAACTCCTACGAGCAGTACTTC | CASSLAANSYEQYF
TRBJ2-2 | TRBV10-3 | TRBD2 | few | TGTGCCATCAGTGGTTTCCTAGCGGGAGGGCTAGGGACCGGGGAGCTGTTTTTT | CAISGFLAGGLGTGELFF
TRBJ2-3 | TRBV5-4 | TRBD2 | - | TGTGCCAGCAGCTTAGCGGGAGCGTCAGATACGCAGTATTTT | CASSLAGASDTQYF
TRBJ2-5 | TRBV5-1 | - | few | TGCGCCAGCAGCTGGGGGACCGCTTCTGGGGAGACCCAGTACTTC | CASSWGTASGETQYF
TRBJ1-5 | TRBV27 | - | - | TGTGCCAGCAGTTCCCGGATTAGCAATCAGCCCCAGCATTTT | CASSSRISNQPQHF
TRBJ1-1 | TRBV4-3 | - | - | TGCGCCAGCAGCCTAGACGGAGGGAACACTGAAGCTTTCTTT | CASSLDGGNTEAFF
TRBJ1-1 | TRBV5-1 | - | - | TGCGCCAGCAGCGGAGGGATCCTGAACACTGAAGCTTTCTTT | CASSGGILNTEAFF
TRBJ2-5 | TRBV5-1 | - | few | TGCGCCAGCAGCTCTGGCACAGGGAGCCAAGAGACCCAGTACTTC | CASSSGTGSQETQYF
TRBJ2-2 | TRBV7-3 | TRBD2 | - | TGTGCCAGCAGCGAAGGACTAGTCGACACCGGGGAGCTGTTTTTT | CASSEGLVDTGELFF
TRBJ1-5 | TRBV6-6 | TRBD1 | once | TGTGCCAGCAGCCCCCGGGGACAGGGTGGTCAGCCCCAGCATTTT | CASSPRGQGGQPQHF
TRBJ2-1 | TRBV28 | - | - | TGTGCCAGCAGGTCACGAGTCTCCTACAATGAGCAGTTCTTC | CASRSRVSYNEQFF
TRBJ1-5 | TRBV2 | - | - | TGTGCCAGCAGTGAAAACTCAGACCAGCCCCAGCATTTT | CASSENSDQPQHF
TRBJ1-3 | TRBV18 | - | - | TGTGCCAGCTCACCACCCGGGGTTTCTGGAAACACCATATATTTT | CASSPPGVSGNTIYF
TRBJ2-3 | TRBV28 | - | - | TGTGCCAGCAGTTTCTGGTCCCCTGGGGATACGCAGTATTTT | CASSFWSPGDTQYF